A selection of T cell receptor beta chains follows, all from one sample in a study of blood T cell repertoires in COVID-19. The method was immunoSEQ multiplex PCR; TCRdb's version includes in-frame clones alone and lacks a portion of them. The sample carries 200,000 to 300,000 clones, around 88% recorded once. Input material: peripheral blood. These TCRs come from a woman aged 30 to 39 who had recovered from COVID-19. The CDR3 runs from the conserved cysteine through the conserved F or W. Each record gives: clone size, J gene, D gene, CDR3 length, V gene, CDR3 DNA, CDR3 protein. D genes are given only for firm matches. Clone size, where shown, is once, few, many, or a class for clones that have expanded.

NA | TRBJ2-2 | NA | 14 | TRBV7-9 | TGTGCCAGCAGCTCACCCCTAGTAACCGGGGAGCTGTTTTTT | CASSSPLVTGELFF
NA | TRBJ2-4 | NA | 15 | TRBV7-9 | TGTGCCAGCAGACCAGGATTTCAGGGCAAAAACATTCAGTACTTC | CASRPGFQGKNIQYF
NA | TRBJ2-7 | TRBD1 | 14 | TRBV5-1 | TGCGCCAGCAGCGAGGGACAGGGGTACTACGAGCAGTACTTC | CASSEGQGYYEQYF
NA | TRBJ1-6 | TRBD1 | 16 | TRBV7-6 | TGTGCCAGCAGCTTAGCATCTCGGACAGGGAATTCACCCCTCCACTTT | CASSLASRTGNSPLHF
NA | TRBJ2-1 | NA | 14 | TRBV7-3 | TGTGCCAGCGCATTTTCGGGGTACAACAATGAGCAGTTCTTC | CASAFSGYNNEQFF
NA | TRBJ2-2 | NA | 14 | TRBV3-1/TRBV3-2 | TGTGCCAGCAGCTCCAGAGGGCTCACCGGGGAGCTGTTTTTT | CASSSRGLTGELFF
NA | TRBJ2-1 | TRBD2 | 16 | TRBV7-2 | TGTGCCAGCAGCTTCTTACTAGCGGGGGGGCGAAATGAGCAGTTCTTC | CASSFLLAGGRNEQFF
NA | TRBJ2-7 | TRBD2 | 19 | TRBV4-2 | TGTGCCAGCAGCCGACTTCCGGGACTAGCGGGTCCCAGCTCCTACGAGCAGTACTTC | CASSRLPGLAGPSSYEQYF
NA | TRBJ2-1 | TRBD1 | 15 | TRBV7-2 | TGTGCCAGCAGCTTGGACCCAGGGGGCCGGGATGAGCAGTTCTTC | CASSLDPGGRDEQFF
once | TRBJ2-1 | TRBD2 | 16 | TRBV5-1 | TGCGCCAGCACAGTAGCGGGGGGTAGCTCCTACAATGAGCAGTTCTTC | CASTVAGGSSYNEQFF
NA | TRBJ1-2 | NA | 13 | TRBV29-1 | TGCAGCGTTGAAGGACAACTGAACTATGGCTACACCTTC | CSVEGQLNYGYTF
NA | TRBJ1-2 | TRBD1 | 11 | TRBV5-1 | TGCGCCAGCGGACAGGGCTTTGGCTACACCTTC | CASGQGFGYTF
NA | TRBJ2-2 | NA | 13 | TRBV19 | TGTGCCAGTAGTACCCAGTTTACCGGGGAGCTGTTTTTT | CASSTQFTGELFF
once | TRBJ1-2 | NA | 14 | TRBV3-1/TRBV3-2 | TGTGCCAGCAGCCGCCGACAGGTTGGGGATGGCTACACCTTC | CASSRRQVGDGYTF
NA | TRBJ1-2 | NA | 14 | TRBV9 | TGTGCCAGCAGCCCGTCCCAGGGGATGGGAGGCTACACCTTC | CASSPSQGMGGYTF
NA | TRBJ2-7 | TRBD2 | 16 | TRBV6-5 | TGTGCCAGCAGTTACTCTCGGGCTAGCGGGGCCTACGAGCAGTACTTC | CASSYSRASGAYEQYF
NA | TRBJ1-2 | NA | 13 | TRBV19 | TGTGCCAGTAGTTTCAGGGGCGCCTATGGCTACACCTTC | CASSFRGAYGYTF
NA | TRBJ2-5 | TRBD1 | 14 | TRBV4-2 | TGTGCCAGCAGCCAAGATGGGGACAGAGAGACCCAGTACTTC | CASSQDGDRETQYF
once | TRBJ1-2 | TRBD1 | 19 | TRBV6-6 | TGTGCCAGCAGTCGCCAAAAAAACAGGGGGCGCCTGACTAACTATGGCTACACCTTC | CASSRQKNRGRLTNYGYTF
NA | TRBJ2-7 | NA | 14 | TRBV9 | TGTGCCAGCAGCGTAGGGTTCAGCTCCTACGAGCAGTACTTC | CASSVGFSSYEQYF
NA | TRBJ1-2 | NA | 15 | TRBV21-1 | TGTGCCAGCAGCAACCGGGACAGGGGAGCCCATGGCTACACCTTC | CASSNRDRGAHGYTF
few | TRBJ2-7 | TRBD1 | 15 | TRBV4-1 | TGCGCCAGCAGTCCTTCCGGGACAGGGGCCCACGAGCAGTACTTC | CASSPSGTGAHEQYF
NA | TRBJ2-7 | NA | 13 | TRBV30 | TGTGCCTCGGTCCCCGCGGCATCCTACGAGCAGTACTTC | CASVPAASYEQYF
NA | TRBJ1-5 | TRBD1 | 16 | TRBV19 | TGTGCCAGTAGTGTAACAGGGGTGGGGGGCAATCAGCCCCAGCATTTT | CASSVTGVGGNQPQHF
NA | TRBJ2-5 | TRBD1 | 16 | TRBV5-4 | TGTGCCAGCAGCCCGGACCCGGGACAGGGGCAAGAGACCCAGTACTTC | CASSPDPGQGQETQYF
NA | TRBJ2-5 | NA | 16 | TRBV3-1/TRBV3-2 | TGTGCCAGCAGCCAAGGAACGGCGGGGGCGGGGGAGACCCAGTACTTC | CASSQGTAGAGETQYF
NA | TRBJ2-5 | TRBD2 | 15 | TRBV7-9 | TGTGCCAGCAGCCAATTAGCGGGGGGGCAAGAGACCCAGTACTTC | CASSQLAGGQETQYF
NA | TRBJ2-3 | NA | 15 | TRBV5-6 | TGTGCCAGCAGCTTGACCCCTCGGGGCACAGATACGCAGTATTTT | CASSLTPRGTDTQYF
NA | TRBJ2-3 | NA | 12 | TRBV29-1 | TGCAGCCTTACGACTAGCACAGATACGCAGTATTTT | CSLTTSTDTQYF
NA | TRBJ2-5 | NA | 13 | TRBV9 | TGTGCCAGCAGCCTTTATCCTCAAGAGACCCAGTACTTC | CASSLYPQETQYF
NA | TRBJ1-4 | TRBD1 | 15 | TRBV7-9 | TGTGCCAGCAGCTTAGTTAGGGGGCGTAATGAAAAACTGTTTTTT | CASSLVRGRNEKLFF
NA | TRBJ2-1 | NA | 13 | TRBV11-2 | TGTGCCAGCAGCTTCGGTCTAAACAATGAGCAGTTCTTC | CASSFGLNNEQFF
few | TRBJ1-4 | TRBD1 | 14 | TRBV6-1 | TGTGCCAGCAGTGAGGGACAGGGCTTTGAAAAACTGTTTTTT | CASSEGQGFEKLFF
NA | TRBJ2-1 | NA | 12 | TRBV29-1 | TGCAGCGTGGAGCCTGTGCGGAATGAGCAGTTCTTC | CSVEPVRNEQFF
NA | TRBJ2-5 | NA | 12 | TRBV10-3 | TGTGCCATCAGTGGTATAGAAGAGACCCAGTACTTC | CAISGIEETQYF
NA | TRBJ1-3 | NA | 14 | TRBV6-5 | TGTGCCAGCAGTTACGGTGTAGCTGGAAACACCATATATTTT | CASSYGVAGNTIYF
NA | TRBJ1-3 | NA | 15 | TRBV3-1/TRBV3-2 | TGTGCCAGCAGCCTTTCAGTGGTCTCTGGAAACACCATATATTTT | CASSLSVVSGNTIYF
NA | TRBJ1-1 | NA | 14 | TRBV7-2 | TGTGCCAGCAGCTACTATGCGGAGGGGACTGAAGCTTTCTTT | CASSYYAEGTEAFF
NA | TRBJ2-1 | NA | 11 | TRBV6-1 | TGTGCCAGCAGTGAACTCTATGAGCAGTTCTTC | CASSELYEQFF
NA | TRBJ2-2 | NA | 14 | TRBV18 | TGTGCCAGCTCACCAGTTAACGGGGACGGGGAGCTGTTTTTT | CASSPVNGDGELFF
NA | TRBJ2-3 | TRBD1 | 15 | TRBV5-1 | TGCGCCAGCAGCCTGGTGGGACAGGGCACAGATACGCAGTATTTT | CASSLVGQGTDTQYF
NA | TRBJ2-2 | NA | 13 | TRBV7-2 | TGTGCCAGCAGCTCTATCCACACCGGGGAGCTGTTTTTT | CASSSIHTGELFF
NA | TRBJ2-3 | TRBD2 | 16 | TRBV9 | TGTGCCAGCAGCCAACTAGCGGGGGGGCGTAAAGATACGCAGTATTTT | CASSQLAGGRKDTQYF
NA | TRBJ2-7 | TRBD2 | 19 | TRBV7-6 | TGTGCCAGCAGCCTGAAAAACGGGACTAGCGGGGGGGCTTCCTACGAGCAGTACTTC | CASSLKNGTSGGASYEQYF
NA | TRBJ2-1 | NA | 13 | TRBV6-5 | TGTGCCAGCAGTTCACAGGGTACCAATGAGCAGTTCTTC | CASSSQGTNEQFF
NA | TRBJ2-5 | NA | 14 | TRBV5-4 | TGTGCCAGCAGCTTAAAAAACTTTCAAGAGACCCAGTACTTC | CASSLKNFQETQYF
NA | TRBJ2-3 | TRBD2 | 17 | TRBV5-4 | TGTGCCAGCAGCCCCCGACTAGCGGGGACCTCCACAGATACGCAGTATTTT | CASSPRLAGTSTDTQYF
NA | TRBJ2-3 | TRBD2 | 16 | TRBV5-1 | TGCGCCAGCAGCCAGGAGGGGACTAGCTACACAGATACGCAGTATTTT | CASSQEGTSYTDTQYF
NA | TRBJ1-6 | NA | 13 | TRBV19 | TGTGCCAGTACCGACAGGAATAATTCACCCCTCCACTTT | CASTDRNNSPLHF
NA | TRBJ2-7 | NA | 13 | TRBV7-2 | TGTGCCAGCAGCTTAGAACCAGGGGACGAGCAGTACTTC | CASSLEPGDEQYF
few | TRBJ2-5 | TRBD2 | 15 | TRBV7-6 | TGTGCCAGCAGCTTAGGGAGCGGGAACCAAGAGACCCAGTACTTC | CASSLGSGNQETQYF
NA | TRBJ2-1 | TRBD2 | 15 | TRBV7-3 | TGTGCCAGCAGCCCCGGGACTAGCTTATACAATGAGCAGTTCTTC | CASSPGTSLYNEQFF
NA | TRBJ1-4 | TRBD1 | 15 | TRBV27 | TGTGCCAGCAGTTTAAACCCTGGACAGGATGAAAAACTGTTTTTT | CASSLNPGQDEKLFF
NA | TRBJ2-5 | NA | 15 | TRBV4-1 | TGCGCCAGCAGCCAAGTCGGAGGACAGCAAGAGACCCAGTACTTC | CASSQVGGQQETQYF